This TCR beta chain was identified in a study of blood T cells in healthy people across ages. Each individual donor underwent a draw of approximately 9.8 milliliters of peripheral blood. Study-wide points: Roughly linear age-related decline in beta diversity appeared, significant by age 40.

This clonotype was seen many times. Its cognate antigen is unknown. The second PCR ran roughly 7 to 12 cycles with a sample-barcoded 5' primer and J-beta primers. Each CDR3 protein is one row after TCRdb ran MiXCR on the 5' RACE reads. The sample has 1.5 million to 2 million distinct CDR3 sequences; about 50% are singletons. CDR3 length: 15 residues. Germline values: CDR1 SGHAT, CDR2 FQDESV (reference sequence). V gave up 5 bases and J gave up 1 base, with 9 bases separating them. The rearrangement joins TRBV11-1 to TRBJ2-6; D might be TRBD1 (5 bases). The sequenced sample was blood. This receptor was obtained from a woman in her 40s in good health. The chain's CDR3 is CASSHQGSGANVLTF. The CDR3 DNA is TGTGCCAGCAGCCACCAGGGTTCTGGGGCCAACGTCCTGACTTTC. The full variable domain, its missing parts supplied by reference TRBV11-1 and TRBJ2-6, is EAEVAQSPRYKITEKSQAVAFWCDPISGHATLYWYRQILGQGPELLVQFQDESVVDDSQLPKDRFSAERLKGVDSTLKIQPAELGDSAMYLCASSHQGSGANVLTFGAGSRLTVL.